These T cell receptor beta chains were read from a single sample in a study of T cells in Graves' hyperthyroidism and ophthalmopathy. Via MiXCR, TCRdb re-called the multiplex PCR reads, giving one row per CDR3 protein. The table includes approximately 430,000 distinct CDR3 sequences, approximately 15% detected once. Source material: blood. Receptors originate from a man between 18 and 29 years old with Graves' ophthalmopathy. The CDR3 runs from the conserved cysteine through the conserved F or W. The D gene is left open where the match is weak. Clone size is given for some rows only: seen once, a few or many times, or a class if the clone is expanded.

clone_size j_call v_call d_call cdr3_aa cdr3_nt
many TRBJ2-7 TRBV7-8 . CASSLPRGSYEQYF TGTGCCAGCAGCTTACCCCGAGGTTCATACGAGCAGTACTTC
. TRBJ2-1 TRBV2 TRBD1 CASDPETGVYNEQFF TGTGCCAGCGACCCGGAGACAGGGGTGTACAATGAGCAGTTCTTC
many TRBJ1-1 TRBV5-6 . CASSLRQEAFF TGTGCCAGCAGCTTGAGACAGGAAGCTTTCTTT
. TRBJ2-2 TRBV6-2/TRBV6-3 . CASSYRQALSGELFF TGTGCCAGCAGTTACAGACAGGCCCTCTCCGGGGAGCTGTTTTTT
many TRBJ2-7 TRBV28 TRBD2 CASSLTSGNYEQYF TGTGCCAGCAGTTTGACTAGCGGCAACTACGAGCAGTACTTC
many TRBJ2-1 TRBV5-1 TRBD2 CASNTRLAPPYNEQFF TGCGCCAGCAACACCCGACTAGCCCCTCCTTACAATGAGCAGTTCTTC
many TRBJ2-1 TRBV2 TRBD1 CASGPTGFENEQFF TGTGCCAGCGGACCGACAGGGTTTGAGAATGAGCAGTTCTTC
many TRBJ2-3 TRBV14 TRBD2 CASSQDTGGPTDTQYF TGTGCCAGCAGCCAAGATACGGGGGGTCCCACAGATACGCAGTATTTT
many TRBJ2-5 TRBV7-9 TRBD1 CASSLFSTGGRETQYF TGTGCCAGCAGCTTATTCTCTACAGGGGGCCGGGAGACCCAGTACTTC
. TRBJ2-7 TRBV27 TRBD1 CASSRTGGGVYEQYF TGTGCCAGCAGCCGGACAGGGGGTGGTGTTTACGAGCAGTACTTC
few TRBJ2-5 TRBV5-1 TRBD2 CASSLSSGGAGKTQYF TGCGCCAGCAGCTTGTCTAGCGGGGGGGCCGGGAAGACCCAGTACTTC
. TRBJ2-1 TRBV4-1 TRBD2 CASSGRAGGRNEQFF TGCGCCAGCAGCGGGCGTGCGGGGGGGCGGAATGAGCAGTTCTTC
many TRBJ2-5 TRBV2 . CASSEALGRGLETQYF TGTGCCAGCAGTGAAGCGCTTGGGCGGGGATTAGAGACCCAGTACTTC
many TRBJ1-1 TRBV5-6 . CASSLPGDGAEAFF TGTGCCAGCAGCCTACCGGGGGACGGAGCTGAAGCTTTCTTT
many TRBJ2-1 TRBV13 TRBD1 CASNPRTGHNEQFF TGTGCCAGCAACCCCCGGACAGGCCACAATGAGCAGTTCTTC
many TRBJ2-2 TRBV3-1 . CASSGWDGLGELFF TGTGCCAGCAGCGGCTGGGACGGCCTAGGGGAGCTGTTTTTT
many TRBJ2-1 TRBV27 . CASSFASPYNEQFF TGTGCCAGCAGTTTTGCTAGCCCTTACAATGAGCAGTTCTTC
. TRBJ2-2 TRBV6-2/TRBV6-3 . CASRYSPGELFF TGTGCCAGCAGGTACTCCCCCGGGGAGCTGTTTTTT
many TRBJ2-7 TRBV6-1 . CASRLPRDKPYEQYF TGTGCCAGCCGCCTACCACGGGACAAGCCTTACGAGCAGTACTTC
many TRBJ1-3 TRBV5-1 . CASSLNDAGSGNTIYF TGCGCCAGCAGCCTGAATGACGCGGGATCTGGAAACACCATATATTTT
many TRBJ2-7 TRBV30 . CAGWAHPEQYF TGTGCCGGGTGGGCGCACCCCGAGCAGTACTTC
many TRBJ2-2 TRBV11-3 . CASSAYRDTGELFF TGTGCCAGCAGCGCATACAGGGACACCGGGGAGCTGTTTTTT
many TRBJ2-7 TRBV12-3/TRBV12-4 TRBD2 CASSLPSGVTYEQYF TGTGCCAGCAGTTTGCCCAGCGGGGTCACCTACGAGCAGTACTTC
. TRBJ2-3 TRBV12-3/TRBV12-4 TRBD1 CASSFTPDRGRDTQYF TGTGCCAGCAGTTTTACCCCGGACAGGGGGCGGGATACGCAGTATTTT
many TRBJ2-7 TRBV20-1 . CSASDPTRGSYEQYF TGCAGTGCGTCAGACCCAACCAGAGGGAGCTACGAGCAGTACTTC
few TRBJ2-4 TRBV5-1 . CAGSGLTENIQYF TGCGCCGGCAGCGGCCTGACAGAAAACATTCAGTACTTC
few TRBJ2-5 TRBV19 TRBD2 CASSQGTKETQYF TGTGCCAGTAGTCAAGGGACTAAAGAGACCCAGTACTTC